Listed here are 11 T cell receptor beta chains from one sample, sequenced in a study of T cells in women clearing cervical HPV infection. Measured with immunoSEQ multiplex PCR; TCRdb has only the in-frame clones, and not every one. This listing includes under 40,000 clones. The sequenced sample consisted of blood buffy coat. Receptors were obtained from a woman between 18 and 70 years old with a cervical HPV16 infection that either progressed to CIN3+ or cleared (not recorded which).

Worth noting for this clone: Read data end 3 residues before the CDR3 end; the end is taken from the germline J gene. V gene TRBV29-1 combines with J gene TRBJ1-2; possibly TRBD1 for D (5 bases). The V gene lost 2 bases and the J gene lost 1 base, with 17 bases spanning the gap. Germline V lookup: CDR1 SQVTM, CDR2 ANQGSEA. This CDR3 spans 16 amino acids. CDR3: CSVEFAGDRSNYGYTF. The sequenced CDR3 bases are TGCAGCGTTGAATTCGCGGGGGATCGAAGTAACTATGGC.

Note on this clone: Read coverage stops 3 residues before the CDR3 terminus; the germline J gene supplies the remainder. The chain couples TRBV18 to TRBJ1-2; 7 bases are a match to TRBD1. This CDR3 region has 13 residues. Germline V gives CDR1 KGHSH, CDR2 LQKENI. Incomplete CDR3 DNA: TGTGCCAGCTCCCAGCCGGGGACAGATAGC. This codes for CASSQPGTDS. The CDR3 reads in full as CASSQPGTDSYTF.

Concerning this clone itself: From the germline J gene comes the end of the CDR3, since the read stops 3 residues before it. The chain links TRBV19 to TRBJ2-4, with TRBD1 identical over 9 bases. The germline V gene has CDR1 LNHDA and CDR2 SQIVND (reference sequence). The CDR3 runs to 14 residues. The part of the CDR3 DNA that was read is TGTGCCAGTAGCCTTCCCGGGACAGGGTATGGT. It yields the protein CASSLPGTGYG. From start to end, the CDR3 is CASSLPGTGYGQYF.

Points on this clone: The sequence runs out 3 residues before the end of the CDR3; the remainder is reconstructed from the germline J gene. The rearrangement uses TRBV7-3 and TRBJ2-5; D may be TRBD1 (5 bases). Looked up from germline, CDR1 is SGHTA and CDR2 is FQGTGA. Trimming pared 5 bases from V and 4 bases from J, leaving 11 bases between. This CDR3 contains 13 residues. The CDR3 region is CASSRITGETQYF. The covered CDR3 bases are TGTGCCAGCAGCCGGATAACAGGAGAGACC.

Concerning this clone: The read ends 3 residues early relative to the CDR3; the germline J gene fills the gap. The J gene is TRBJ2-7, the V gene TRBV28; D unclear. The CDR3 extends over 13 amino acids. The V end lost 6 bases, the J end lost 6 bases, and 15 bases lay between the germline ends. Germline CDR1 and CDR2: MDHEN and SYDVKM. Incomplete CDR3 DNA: TGTGCCAGCAGCAAACCTTCAACGGGCGAG. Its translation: CASSKPSTGE. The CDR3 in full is CASSKPSTGEQYF.

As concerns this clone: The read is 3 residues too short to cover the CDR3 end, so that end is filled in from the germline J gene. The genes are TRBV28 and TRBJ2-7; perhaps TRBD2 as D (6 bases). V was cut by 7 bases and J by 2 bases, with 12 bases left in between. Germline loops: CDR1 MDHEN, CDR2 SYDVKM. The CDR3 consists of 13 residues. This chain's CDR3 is CASKEGSAYEQYF. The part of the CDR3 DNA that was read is TGTGCCAGCAAGGAGGGGTCGGCCTACGAG.

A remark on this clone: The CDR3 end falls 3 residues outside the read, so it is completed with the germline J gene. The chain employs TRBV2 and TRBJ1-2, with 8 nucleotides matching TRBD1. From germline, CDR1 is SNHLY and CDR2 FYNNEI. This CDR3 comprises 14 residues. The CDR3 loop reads CASKRGQALDDYTF. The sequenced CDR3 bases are TGTGCCAGCAAGAGGGGACAGGCTTTGGACGAC.

The sequenced part of the CDR3 DNA is TGCGCCAGCAGCTGGTCGACAGGGCCCTATGGC. Its translation is CASSWSTGPYG. The CDR3 reads in full as CASSWSTGPYGYTF. V usage is TRBV5-1 and J usage is TRBJ1-2; TRBD1 matches at 7 bases. The CDR3 end is not reached by the read, which stops 3 residues before it; the germline J gene fills it in. The CDR3 has 14 amino acids. Germline V gene sequence: CDR1 SGHRS, CDR2 YFSETQ. V was pared by 3 bases and J by 4 bases, with 6 bases of the junction left unmatched.

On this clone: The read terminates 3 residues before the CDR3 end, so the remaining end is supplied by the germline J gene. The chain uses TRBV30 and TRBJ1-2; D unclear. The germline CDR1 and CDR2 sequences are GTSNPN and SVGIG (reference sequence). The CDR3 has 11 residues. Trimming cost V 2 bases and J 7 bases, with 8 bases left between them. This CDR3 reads CAWSITRGYTF. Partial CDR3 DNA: TGTGCCTGGAGTATAACTCGTGGC.

The DNA read from the CDR3 is TGTGCCAGCAGTGATCGACAGGGGGCCGATACG. Protein sequence: CASSDRQGADT. The full CDR3 protein is CASSDRQGADTQYF. The J gene is TRBJ2-3, the V gene TRBV6-1; 10 nucleotides match TRBD1. The CDR3 extends 3 residues past the end of the read, so its final part is completed from the germline J gene. The CDR3 loop spans 14 amino acids. With V trimmed by 3 bases and J by 6 bases, 3 bases remained unmatched. CDR1 is MNHNS, CDR2 SASEGT, per germline.

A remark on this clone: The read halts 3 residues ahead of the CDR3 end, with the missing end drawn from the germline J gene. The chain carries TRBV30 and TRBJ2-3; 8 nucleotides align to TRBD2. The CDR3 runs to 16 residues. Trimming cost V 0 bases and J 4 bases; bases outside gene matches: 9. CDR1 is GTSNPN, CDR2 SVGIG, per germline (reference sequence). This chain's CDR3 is CAWSVLTGGYPDTQYF. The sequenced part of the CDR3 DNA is TGTGCCTGGAGTGTACTCACGGGGGGGTATCCAGATACG.